The TCR beta chain described here comes from a study of blood T cell repertoires in COVID-19. The authors' processing: Researchers report that nucleated cell counts were estimated from reference gene primer amplification. Assay used: immunoSEQ multiplex PCR; TCRdb lists only in-frame clones, some missing. That table is the source of V, J and clone size, and D and trimming were worked out from the DNA. The top ten clones hold about 1% of a sample with some 45,000 clones, roughly 93% of them seen once. The CDR3 is 17 amino acids. Germline V gene sequence: CDR1 MNHEY, CDR2 SMNVEV (reference sequence). The ends lost 5 bases at V and 4 bases at J; junction bases unmatched: 14.

The clonotype was recovered from a man between 60 and 75 years old with COVID-19, enrolled during active disease. The sequencing sample was made of peripheral blood. V and J are TRBV27 and TRBJ1-5, with 7 bases identical to TRBD1. The CDR3 protein is CASSILIMGQLNQPQHF. CDR3 bases: TGTGCCAGCAGTATATTAATCATGGGACAGCTAAATCAGCCCCAGCATTTT.